This entry lists 32 T cell receptor beta chains sequenced from one sample in a study of OX40 agonist ivuxolimab in advanced cancers. The repertoire was sequenced with immunoSEQ multiplex PCR; TCRdb's copy has only in-frame clones and lacks some. The sample has about 73,000 clones, 88% seen once. The specimen comprised CD4+ or CD8+ T cells sorted from blood, sampled in a trial of the OX40 agonist ivuxolimab. These receptors all come from an adult with an advanced solid tumor such as melanoma, head and neck, liver or kidney cancer.

The genes are TRBV21-1 and TRBJ1-5. TRBV21-1 is noted as a pseudogene. The CDR3 has 13 residues. The CDR3 spells CASSQGGNQPQHF. The CDR3 DNA follows: TGTGCCAGTTCACAAGGAGGCAATCAGCCCCAGCATTTT.

This clone has only one observation. This chain uses TRBV5-1 with TRBJ1-1; D may be TRBD1 (5 bases). This CDR3 has 13 residues. The germline gives CDR1 SGHRS, CDR2 YFSETQ. V was trimmed by 4 bases and J by 4 bases, leaving 11 bases between them. CDR3 protein: CASSVGQGTEAFF. The DNA of the CDR3 is TGCGCCAGCAGCGTGGGTCAGGGCACTGAAGCTTTCTTT.

The chain uses TRBV4-1 and TRBJ1-1; 7 bases align to TRBD1. Germline V CDR1 and CDR2: MGHRA, YSYEKL. The CDR3 is 14 residues long. The trim removed 6 bases at V and 2 bases at J, leaving 6 bases unmatched. CDR3 sequence: CASRMGQLNTEAFF. The CDR3 region has the DNA TGCGCCAGCAGGATGGGACAGCTAAACACTGAAGCTTTCTTT.

This clone is a singleton in its sample. This chain joins TRBV5-4 and TRBJ1-2; unclear D gene. The CDR3 spans 13 residues. V was shortened by 4 bases and J by 3 bases, with 10 bases between the two germline ends. Germline assignment: CDR1 SGHNT and CDR2 YYREEE (reference sequence). Here the CDR3 reads CASSQDGYYGYTF. The CDR3 DNA follows: TGTGCCAGCAGCCAGGACGGATACTATGGCTACACCTTC.

This clone is a singleton in its sample. V is TRBV5-1 and J is TRBJ2-5, with D perhaps matching TRBD2 (7 bases). This CDR3 is built from 15 residues. Germline assignment: CDR1 SGHRS and CDR2 YFSETQ. The V end was cut by 8 bases, the J end by 0 bases, with 17 bases between. The CDR3 bases are TGCGCCAGTGGGGAGGGGGGCAGAAACCAAGAGACCCAGTACTTC. This sequence encodes CASGEGGRNQETQYF.

The V and J genes are TRBV5-6 and TRBJ2-7, with TRBD2 identical over 7 bases. This CDR3 region has 13 residues. V shed 1 base, J shed 2 bases, and the junction held 0 bases outside the gene matches. CDR1 is SGHDT and CDR2 is YYEEEE in the germline V gene. The CDR3 protein is CASSLSGTYEQYF. The CDR3 DNA reads as TGTGCCAGCAGCTTGAGCGGGACCTACGAGCAGTACTTC.

This chain links TRBV30 with TRBJ2-2; 16 nucleotides match TRBD2. The V gene end was trimmed by 6 bases and the J gene end by 3 bases; junction bases not matched to a gene: 13. Per germline, CDR1 GTSNPN and CDR2 SVGIG (reference sequence). This CDR3 spans 19 amino acids. CDR3 DNA: TGTGCCTGCCAACGCCCGGGACTAGCGGGAGGGCCCTACACCGGGGAGCTGTTTTTT. The encoded protein is CACQRPGLAGGPYTGELFF.

The rearrangement links TRBV10-3 to TRBJ2-7; 9 positions match TRBD1. V lost 4 bases, J lost 6 bases, and 7 bases stayed unmatched. Germline loops: CDR1 ENHRY, CDR2 SYGVKD. CDR3 length: 14 residues. CDR3 sequence reads: CAISGPGQGSEQYF. DNA of the CDR3: TGTGCCATCAGTGGACCGGGACAGGGTTCCGAGCAGTACTTC.

The chain is built from TRBV11-3 and TRBJ2-1; 9 nucleotides agree with TRBD2. V trimming: 1 base; J trimming: 8 bases; junction bases outside the gene matches: 12. This CDR3 region has 17 residues. Germline-derived CDR1 and CDR2 are SGHNT and YENEEA. The CDR3 region is CASSLASSGTPWDEQFF. The CDR3 bases are TGTGCCAGCAGCTTAGCGTCTAGCGGGACACCTTGGGATGAGCAGTTCTTC. Together with reference TRBV11-3 and TRBJ2-1, the CDR3 gives the full variable domain: EAGVVQSPRYKIIEKKQPVAFWCNPISGHNTLYWYLQNLGQGPELLIRYENEEAVDDSQLPKDRFSAERLKGVDSTLKIQPAELGDSAVYLCASSLASSGTPWDEQFFGPGTRLTVL.

The rearrangement links TRBV28 to TRBJ1-2; 7 bases align to TRBD1. V was pared by 5 bases and J by 7 bases, with 4 bases of the junction left unmatched. Germline-derived CDR1 and CDR2 are MDHEN and SYDVKM. The CDR3 totals 12 residues. CDR3 DNA sequence: TGTGCCAGCAGTGTAGGGGGCACTGGCTACACCTTC. It is translated as CASSVGGTGYTF.

The genes are TRBV9 and TRBJ2-7; TRBD1 matches 8 bases. The CDR3 consists of 13 residues. V trimming: 4 bases; J trimming: 5 bases; junction bases outside the gene matches: 5. In germline, CDR1 is SGDLS, CDR2 YYNGEE. The CDR3 is CASSTSTGDEQYF. As DNA, the CDR3 is TGTGCCAGCAGCACCTCGACAGGGGACGAGCAGTACTTC.

This clone was picked up a small number of times. V gene TRBV28 combines with J gene TRBJ1-5; possibly TRBD1 for D (5 bases). Germline CDR1 MDHEN, CDR2 SYDVKM. V lost 5 bases to trimming and J lost 11 bases, with 10 bases between them. The CDR3 spans 11 residues. CDR3: CASSPAGAQHF. The CDR3 coding sequence is TGTGCCAGCAGTCCGGCGGGGGCCCAGCATTTT.

CDR3 DNA sequence: TGTGCCAGCAGCTTAGTGGCGGCGAACACCGGGGAGCTGTTTTTT. It specifies CASSLVAANTGELFF. The chain employs TRBV7-2 and TRBJ2-2; D ambiguous. Germline-derived CDR1 and CDR2 are SGHTA and FQGNSA. V was trimmed by 1 base and J by 0 bases, leaving 6 bases between them. The CDR3 loop spans 15 amino acids.

The chain recombines TRBV11-2 with TRBJ2-6; D is perhaps TRBD1 or TRBD2 (5 bases each). The V gene's germline CDR1 is SGHAT and CDR2 FQNNGV. The CDR3 loop spans 15 amino acids. The ends were cut back, 5 bases at V and 0 bases at J, with 8 bases in the middle. CDR3 sequence (DNA): TGTGCCAGCAGCGCAGGGAGCTCTGGGGCCAACGTCCTGACTTTC. Protein sequence: CASSAGSSGANVLTF. Full variable domain (rest looked up from reference TRBV11-2 and TRBJ2-6): EAGVAQSPRYKIIEKRQSVAFWCNPISGHATLYWYQQILGQGPKLLIQFQNNGVVDDSQLPKDRFSAERLKGVDSTLKIQPAKLEDSAVYLCASSAGSSGANVLTFGAGSRLTVL.

This sequence joins TRBV7-8 and TRBJ2-3, with 14 bases matching TRBD2. CDR3 length equals 15 residues. CDR1 is SGHVS and CDR2 is FQNEAQ in the germline V gene. V lost 5 bases to trimming and J lost 4 bases; unmatched junction nucleotides: 2. CDR3 sequence reads: CASSPGLAGADTQYF. The CDR3 region has the DNA TGTGCCAGCAGCCCGGGACTAGCGGGAGCAGATACGCAGTATTTT.

The chain joins TRBV19 to TRBJ2-6; D is unclear. This CDR3 is 15 amino acids long. Germline V CDR1 and CDR2: LNHDA, SQIVND (reference sequence). Trimming took 5 bases from V and 0 from J, leaving 8 bases between them. The CDR3 nucleotides are TGTGCCAGTAGTCTTCAGGACTCTGGGGCCAACGTCCTGACTTTC. This gives the protein CASSLQDSGANVLTF.

The chain joins TRBV5-4 to TRBJ1-4; possible D gene TRBD1, 5 bases. The CDR3 spans 16 residues. Germline V gene lookup returns CDR1 SGHNT and CDR2 YYREEE (reference sequence). V lost 2 bases to trimming and J lost 7 bases, with 18 bases between them. The CDR3: CASSFRRGERAEKLFF. CDR3 DNA: TGTGCCAGCAGCTTTAGAAGGGGAGAGAGGGCTGAAAAACTGTTTTTT.

The count of this clone is one. The rearrangement uses TRBV7-3 and TRBJ2-4, with a weak D call TRBD2 (5 bases). The CDR3 sequence is 12 residues long. Germline loops: CDR1 SGHTA, CDR2 FQGTGA. V lost 5 bases and J 6 bases, leaving 8 bases between the germline ends. DNA of the CDR3: TGTGCCAGCAGCGAGGGTCGAAACATTCAGTACTTC. Residues: CASSEGRNIQYF.

This clone was counted only a few times. This sequence joins TRBV2 and TRBJ1-5; the D is unclear. Trimming pared 3 bases from V and 3 bases from J, leaving 9 bases between. The germline V gene encodes CDR1 SNHLY and CDR2 FYNNEI. CDR3 length equals 14 residues. The CDR3 protein is CASSELVINQPQHF. CDR3 DNA sequence: TGTGCCAGCAGTGAGTTGGTCATCAATCAGCCCCAGCATTTT.

The chain has TRBV5-1 and TRBJ1-3; D is possibly TRBD1 (5 bases). Deletions cut 1 base from V and 0 bases from J, with 11 bases between. The CDR3 consists of 16 residues. Germline V gene data show CDR1 as SGHRS and CDR2 as YFSETQ. The CDR3 region has the DNA TGCGCCAGCAGCTTGTCGGGACGGAGCTCTGGAAACACCATATATTTT. This translates into CASSLSGRSSGNTIYF.

V and J are TRBV19 and TRBJ2-2, with TRBD2 matching over 11 bases. The CDR3 covers 16 residues. J was trimmed by 1 base and V by 6 bases; bases with no gene match: 4. Germline CDR1 LNHDA, CDR2 SQIVND (reference sequence). For the CDR3, the DNA is TGTGCCAGTAGCAACCTAGCGGGGGGGAACACCGGGGAGCTGTTTTTT. This translates into CASSNLAGGNTGELFF.

This chain uses TRBV5-8 with TRBJ1-5; D is ambiguous. Trimming pared 4 bases from V and 7 bases from J, leaving 24 bases between. CDR1 SGHTS and CDR2 YDEGEE come from the germline V gene. The CDR3 consists of 17 residues. This CDR3 is CASSKTETSVRPQPQHF. CDR3 coding DNA: TGTGCCAGCAGCAAAACAGAGACATCTGTCCGGCCCCAGCCCCAGCATTTT.

This clone appeared once. V and J are TRBV29-1 and TRBJ2-5; TRBD2 is a possible D gene (6 bases). This CDR3 has 12 residues. Germline CDR1 reads SQVTM; CDR2 reads ANQGSEA. Trimming shortened V by 4 bases and J by 11 bases, and 17 bases separated the two germline ends. The CDR3 nucleotides read TGCAGCGTTGTTGGAGGGACTCGGGAGCAGTACTTC. Translating gives CSVVGGTREQYF.

This rearrangement joins TRBV5-4 to TRBJ1-2, with unresolved D. Trimming took off 7 bases at V and 1 base at J, with 14 bases between the two ends. The CDR3 extends over 14 amino acids. The germline V gene encodes CDR1 SGHNT and CDR2 YYREEE (reference sequence). The CDR3 region has the DNA TGTGCCAGCGCCTGGGGAGTCTTTAACTATGGCTACACCTTC. Protein product: CASAWGVFNYGYTF.

As for this clone: In the same sample, other DNA sequences code for this CDR3. The chain links TRBV10-3 to TRBJ1-1; D unresolved. Germline assignment: CDR1 ENHRY and CDR2 SYGVKD. V shed 3 bases and J shed 1 base, with 9 bases lying between them. The CDR3 spans 14 residues. CDR3 bases: TGTGCCATCAGTGAAAGGGCGGGGAACACTGAAGCTTTCTTT. Amino acid sequence: CAISERAGNTEAFF.

V and J are TRBV2 and TRBJ2-2; D is possibly TRBD1 (5 bases). CDR1 and CDR2 (germline): SNHLY, FYNNEI. Trimming cost V 1 base and J 6 bases, with 12 bases left between them. The CDR3 is made up of 15 amino acids. The DNA of the CDR3 is TGTGCCAGCAGTGAAGTTGACAGATACGCCGGGGAGCTGTTTTTT. Translated: CASSEVDRYAGELFF. The entire variable domain, with the rest obtained from reference TRBV2 and TRBJ2-2, is as follows: EPEVTQTPSHQVTQMGQEVILRCVPISNHLYFYWYRQILGQKVEFLVSFYNNEISEKSEIFDDQFSVERPDGSNFTLKIRSTKLEDSAMYFCASSEVDRYAGELFFGEGSRLTVL.

The chain is built from TRBV5-1 and TRBJ2-1; perhaps TRBD1 as D (6 bases). Germline CDR1 reads SGHRS; CDR2 reads YFSETQ. V dropped 2 bases and J dropped 4 bases, with 10 bases sitting between them. The CDR3 sequence is 14 residues long. DNA for the CDR3: TGCGCCAGCAGCTTAGGCCAGGGGTACAATGAGCAGTTCTTC. Translating gives CASSLGQGYNEQFF.

Worth noting for this clone: An end of the junction differs from the germline gene, which may be a read error. The chain employs TRBV7-7 and TRBJ2-1; 8 bases are a match to TRBD2. CDR1 and CDR2 (germline): SSHAT, FNYEAQ (reference sequence). There are 14 residues in the CDR3. The CDR3 spells CASSSGLDYNEQFF. For the CDR3, the DNA is TGTGCTAGCAGCTCGGGACTAGATTACAATGAGCAGTTCTTC.

This sequence joins TRBV5-4 and TRBJ1-1; D is possibly TRBD1 (5 bases). Germline lookup yields CDR1 SGHNT and CDR2 YYREEE (reference sequence). V lost 5 bases to trimming and J lost 7 bases, with 21 bases between them. The CDR3 is 15 residues long. As DNA, the CDR3 is TGTGCCAGCAGTGGGGAGAGAGGGACCCGAGATGAAGCTTTCTTT. Translation: CASSGERGTRDEAFF.

The chain is built from TRBV18 and TRBJ2-3; D is ambiguous. Germline lookup yields CDR1 KGHSH and CDR2 LQKENI. There are 15 residues in the CDR3. V was pared by 4 bases and J by 0 bases, with 11 bases between. The CDR3 loop reads CASSLSQDSTDTQYF. Written as DNA, the CDR3 is TGTGCCAGCTCACTCTCCCAGGATAGCACAGATACGCAGTATTTT.

The CDR3 DNA follows: TGTGCCAGCAGCTTTGGACAGGGAACCGGGGAGCTGTTTTTT. Translating it yields CASSFGQGTGELFF. The chain uses TRBV5-6 and TRBJ2-2; 8 nucleotides align to TRBD1. Germline lookup yields CDR1 SGHDT and CDR2 YYEEEE. The CDR3 is 14 residues long. Trimming at V came to 2 bases and at J to 5 bases, leaving 2 bases not matched to a gene.

The rearrangement links TRBV30 to TRBJ2-1, with D perhaps matching TRBD2 (5 bases). Germline V gives CDR1 GTSNPN, CDR2 SVGIG (reference sequence). This CDR3 comprises 12 residues. V was cut by 4 bases and J by 6 bases, with 10 bases left in between. CDR3 loop: CAWNPGFNEQFF. The CDR3 region has the DNA TGTGCCTGGAACCCGGGATTCAATGAGCAGTTCTTC.